Below, one T cell receptor beta chain is given with its context. This sample was taken from a study of blood T cell repertoires in COVID-19. Study information: Collection of acute and convalescent COVID-19 samples took place in the United States, Italy and Spain.

The V end was cut by 4 bases, the J end by 0 bases, with 8 bases between. The CDR3 length is 13 residues. Germline assignment: CDR1 SQVTM and CDR2 ANQGSEA. The method was immunoSEQ multiplex PCR; TCRdb's version includes in-frame clones alone and lacks a portion of them. The table includes fewer than 350,000 clones, around 85% detected once. The participants were between roughly 18 and 89 years old and came from about two dozen US areas. The specimen sequenced was PBMCs or T cells enriched from blood (not recorded which). The chain links TRBV29-1 to TRBJ2-3, with D possibly matching TRBD1 (5 bases). The receptor was derived from a woman in her twenties or thirties who had been exposed to COVID-19. The DNA for the CDR3 is TGCAGCGTTGTAGGGGATAGCACAGATACGCAGTATTTT. Protein sequence: CSVVGDSTDTQYF.